The rows below give T cell receptor beta chains drawn from one sample of a study of cytomegalovirus exposure and HLA in healthy donors. The assay was immunoSEQ multiplex PCR, and TCRdb's table has in-frame clones only and misses some. The table records about 140,000 clones, approximately 87% of them present only once. The specimen was PBMCs. The receptors derive from a woman aged 25 to 39 in good health and CMV-seronegative. CDR3s include the opening cysteine and the closing phenylalanine or tryptophan. Fields, in order: V gene, D gene, J gene, clone size, CDR3 DNA, CDR3 protein. A D gene is named only where the DNA matches it firmly. Part of the rows lack a size; the others show once, few, many or a class for expanded clones.

v_call: TRBV28; d_call: TRBD1; j_call: TRBJ1-2; clone_size: .; cdr3_nt: TGTGCCAGCGTACAGGGGGCCTATGGCTACACCTTC; cdr3_aa: CASVQGAYGYTF
v_call: TRBV28; d_call: .; j_call: TRBJ2-3; clone_size: once; cdr3_nt: TGTGCCAGCAGTTTAGAGACAGGCACAGATACGCAGTATTTT; cdr3_aa: CASSLETGTDTQYF
v_call: TRBV13; d_call: TRBD1; j_call: TRBJ2-7; clone_size: medium-sized; cdr3_nt: TGTGCCAGCAGCTTAGGGGGACAGGGGAGCTCCTACGAGCAGTACTTC; cdr3_aa: CASSLGGQGSSYEQYF
v_call: TRBV19; d_call: .; j_call: TRBJ1-1; clone_size: once; cdr3_nt: TGTGCCAGTATGGGCAGGGAGGGAGTGAACACTGAAGCTTTCTTT; cdr3_aa: CASMGREGVNTEAFF
v_call: TRBV6-5; d_call: .; j_call: TRBJ1-6; clone_size: once; cdr3_nt: TGTGCCAGCAGAGACATCCGCTCCTATAATTCACCCCTCCACTTT; cdr3_aa: CASRDIRSYNSPLHF
v_call: TRBV18; d_call: TRBD2; j_call: TRBJ2-7; clone_size: .; cdr3_nt: TGTGCCAGCTCACCACCGGGCAGCGGGAGTGGATACGAGCAGTACTTC; cdr3_aa: CASSPPGSGSGYEQYF
v_call: TRBV7-9; d_call: TRBD1; j_call: TRBJ2-7; clone_size: .; cdr3_nt: TGTGCCAGTCGTAGACAGGGTGACTACGAGCAGTACTTC; cdr3_aa: CASRRQGDYEQYF
v_call: TRBV6-6; d_call: .; j_call: TRBJ2-2; clone_size: once; cdr3_nt: TGTGCCAGCAGGGGCAGGGGGGTAAACACCGGGGAGCTGTTTTTT; cdr3_aa: CASRGRGVNTGELFF
v_call: TRBV30; d_call: .; j_call: TRBJ1-1; clone_size: once; cdr3_nt: TGTGCCTGCCGCGCAGGGGAGACTGAAGCTTTCTTT; cdr3_aa: CACRAGETEAFF
v_call: TRBV11-2; d_call: TRBD2; j_call: TRBJ2-7; clone_size: .; cdr3_nt: TGTGCCAGCAGCCGCGTAGCGGGAGGCCGCCTGGAGCAGTACTTC; cdr3_aa: CASSRVAGGRLEQYF
v_call: TRBV9; d_call: TRBD2; j_call: TRBJ2-3; clone_size: .; cdr3_nt: TGTGCCAGCAGCGTCGGGCTAGCGGGAGTAGACACAGATACGCAGTATTTT; cdr3_aa: CASSVGLAGVDTDTQYF
v_call: TRBV7-9; d_call: .; j_call: TRBJ2-7; clone_size: .; cdr3_nt: TGTGCCAGCAGCTTAGGAGGAGGCGAGCAGTACTTC; cdr3_aa: CASSLGGGEQYF
v_call: TRBV2; d_call: TRBD1; j_call: TRBJ2-7; clone_size: .; cdr3_nt: TGTGCCAGCAGGGGGGACAGTCCAATCCAGCAGTACTTC; cdr3_aa: CASRGDSPIQQYF
v_call: TRBV2; d_call: .; j_call: TRBJ1-1; clone_size: .; cdr3_nt: TGTGCCAGCAGTACATTCCCCAGGGCTGAAGCTTTCTTT; cdr3_aa: CASSTFPRAEAFF
v_call: TRBV5-4; d_call: .; j_call: TRBJ2-1; clone_size: .; cdr3_nt: TGTGCCAGCAACCCCAGGGGTTCCTACAATGAGCAGTTCTTC; cdr3_aa: CASNPRGSYNEQFF
v_call: TRBV4-1; d_call: .; j_call: TRBJ1-1; clone_size: few; cdr3_nt: TGCGCCAGCAGCCAAGAAGGCCGGGGAAATTCTGAAGCTTTCTTT; cdr3_aa: CASSQEGRGNSEAFF
v_call: TRBV7-2; d_call: .; j_call: TRBJ2-3; clone_size: .; cdr3_nt: TGTGCCAGCAGCTTTAGGCTAGGCACAGATACGCAGTATTTT; cdr3_aa: CASSFRLGTDTQYF
v_call: TRBV28; d_call: TRBD2; j_call: TRBJ2-7; clone_size: .; cdr3_nt: TGTGCCAGCAGTGTGGGGACTAGCGGGGGGTACGAGCAGTACTTC; cdr3_aa: CASSVGTSGGYEQYF
v_call: TRBV28; d_call: TRBD1; j_call: TRBJ1-5; clone_size: .; cdr3_nt: TGTGCCAGCAGCCTCTTAGGACAGGACAAGGGCAATCAGCCCCAGCATTTT; cdr3_aa: CASSLLGQDKGNQPQHF
v_call: TRBV2; d_call: .; j_call: TRBJ1-4; clone_size: once; cdr3_nt: TGTGCCAGCAGTGAAGGGAGGGCAACTAATGAAAAACTGTTTTTT; cdr3_aa: CASSEGRATNEKLFF
v_call: TRBV7-9; d_call: .; j_call: TRBJ2-1; clone_size: .; cdr3_nt: TGTGCCAGCAGCTTAGAGGGACACAACTCCTACAATGAGCAGTTCTTC; cdr3_aa: CASSLEGHNSYNEQFF
v_call: TRBV10-3; d_call: .; j_call: TRBJ1-1; clone_size: once; cdr3_nt: TGTGCCATCAGTGAGGGTACTTTGTTTTCGGACACTGAAGCTTTCTTT; cdr3_aa: CAISEGTLFSDTEAFF
v_call: TRBV11-3; d_call: TRBD2; j_call: TRBJ2-1; clone_size: .; cdr3_nt: TGTGCCAGCAGAACTAGCGGGAAATCCAATGAGCAGTTCTTC; cdr3_aa: CASRTSGKSNEQFF
v_call: TRBV30; d_call: .; j_call: TRBJ1-4; clone_size: .; cdr3_nt: TGTGCCTGGATGGGGGGAGCAACTAATGAAAAACTGTTTTTT; cdr3_aa: CAWMGGATNEKLFF
v_call: TRBV4-3; d_call: TRBD2; j_call: TRBJ2-6; clone_size: .; cdr3_nt: TGCGCCAGCAGCCGGGAGGGGACGTTTTCCTCTGGGGCCAACGTCCTGACTTTC; cdr3_aa: CASSREGTFSSGANVLTF
v_call: TRBV5-4; d_call: TRBD2; j_call: TRBJ2-1; clone_size: .; cdr3_nt: TGTGCCAGCAAGGCGGGACTAGCGGGGAAAGGGAATGAGCAGTTCTTC; cdr3_aa: CASKAGLAGKGNEQFF
v_call: TRBV27; d_call: .; j_call: TRBJ1-5; clone_size: .; cdr3_nt: TGTGCCAGCCGGGGGGGTGGGGCTCAGCCCCAGCATTTT; cdr3_aa: CASRGGGAQPQHF
v_call: TRBV20-1; d_call: .; j_call: TRBJ1-2; clone_size: .; cdr3_nt: TGCAGTGCTAGCAACAGCTATGGCTACACCTTC; cdr3_aa: CSASNSYGYTF
v_call: TRBV28; d_call: TRBD1; j_call: TRBJ1-1; clone_size: .; cdr3_nt: TGTGCCAGCAGGACCGGGACAGCAAACACTGAAGCTTTCTTT; cdr3_aa: CASRTGTANTEAFF